This TCR beta chain is drawn from a study of T cells expressing NK-cell markers. Across the study: Seropositivity for HCMV was found in most of the eight sequenced donors, with one seronegative.

The CDR3 spans 11 residues. From germline, CDR1 is SQVTM and CDR2 ANQGSEA. Beta-chain TCR cDNA was generated via 5'RACE template switching with UMIs. From the 5' RACE reads, TCRdb lists one entry per CDR3 protein and no DNA. The table lists about 150,000 distinct CDR3 sequences. The chain uses TRBV29-1 and TRBJ1-1. Sequences were obtained from blood T cells: a sorted CD56 or NKG2C T cell subset, CD4+ or CD8+ T cells, or bulk PBMC T cells (not recorded which). The receptor's source is a woman aged 45-60 years in good health. This chain's CDR3 is CSVMENTEAFF.